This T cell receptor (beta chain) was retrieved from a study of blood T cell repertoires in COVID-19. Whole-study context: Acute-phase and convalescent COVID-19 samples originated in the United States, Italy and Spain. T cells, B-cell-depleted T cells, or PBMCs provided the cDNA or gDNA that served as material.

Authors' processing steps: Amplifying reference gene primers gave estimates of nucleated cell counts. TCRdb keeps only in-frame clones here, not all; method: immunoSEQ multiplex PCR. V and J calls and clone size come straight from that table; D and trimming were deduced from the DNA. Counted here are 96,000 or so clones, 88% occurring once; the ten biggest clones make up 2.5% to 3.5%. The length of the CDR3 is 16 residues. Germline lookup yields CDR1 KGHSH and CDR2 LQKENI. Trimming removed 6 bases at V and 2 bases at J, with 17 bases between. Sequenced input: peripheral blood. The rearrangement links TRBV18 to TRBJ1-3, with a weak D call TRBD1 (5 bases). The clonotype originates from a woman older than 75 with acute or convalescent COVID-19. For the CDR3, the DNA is TGTGCCAGCTCTTCGAACAGGTTTTTCCCTGGAAACACCATATATTTT. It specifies CASSSNRFFPGNTIYF.